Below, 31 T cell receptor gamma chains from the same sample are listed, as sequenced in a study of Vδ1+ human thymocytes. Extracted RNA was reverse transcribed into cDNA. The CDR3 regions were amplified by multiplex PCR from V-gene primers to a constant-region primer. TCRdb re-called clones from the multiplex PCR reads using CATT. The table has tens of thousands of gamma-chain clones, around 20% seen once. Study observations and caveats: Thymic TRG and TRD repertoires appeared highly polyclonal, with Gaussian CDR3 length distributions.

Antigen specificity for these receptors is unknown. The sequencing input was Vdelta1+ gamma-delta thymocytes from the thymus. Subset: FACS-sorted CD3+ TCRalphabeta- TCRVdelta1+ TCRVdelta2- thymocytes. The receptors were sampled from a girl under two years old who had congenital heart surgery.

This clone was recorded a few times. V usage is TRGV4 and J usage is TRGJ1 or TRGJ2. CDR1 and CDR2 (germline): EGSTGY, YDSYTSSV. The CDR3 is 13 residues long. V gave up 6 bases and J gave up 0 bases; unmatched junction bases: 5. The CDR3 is CATWMSNYYKKLF. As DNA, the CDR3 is TGTGCCACCTGGATGTCGAATTATTATAAGAAACTCTTT.

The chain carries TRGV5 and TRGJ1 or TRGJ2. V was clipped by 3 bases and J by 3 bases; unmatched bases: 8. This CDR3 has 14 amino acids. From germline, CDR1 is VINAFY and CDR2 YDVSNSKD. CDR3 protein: CATWDVTCYYKKLF. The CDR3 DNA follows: TGTGCCACCTGGGACGTGACCTGTTATTATAAGAAACTCTTT.

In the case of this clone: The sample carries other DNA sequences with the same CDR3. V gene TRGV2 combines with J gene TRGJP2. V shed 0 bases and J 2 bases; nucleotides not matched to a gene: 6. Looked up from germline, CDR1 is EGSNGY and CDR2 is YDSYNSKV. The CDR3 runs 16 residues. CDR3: CATWDGSNSSDWIKTF. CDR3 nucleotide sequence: TGTGCCACCTGGGACGGGTCTAACAGTAGTGATTGGATCAAGACGTTT.

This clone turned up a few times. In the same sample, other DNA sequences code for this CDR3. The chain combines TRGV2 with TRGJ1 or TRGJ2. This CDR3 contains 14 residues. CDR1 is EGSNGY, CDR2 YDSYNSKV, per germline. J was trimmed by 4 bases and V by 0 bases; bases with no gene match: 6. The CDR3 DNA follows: TGTGCCACCTGGGACGGGCGGGAGTATTATAAGAAACTCTTT. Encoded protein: CATWDGREYYKKLF.

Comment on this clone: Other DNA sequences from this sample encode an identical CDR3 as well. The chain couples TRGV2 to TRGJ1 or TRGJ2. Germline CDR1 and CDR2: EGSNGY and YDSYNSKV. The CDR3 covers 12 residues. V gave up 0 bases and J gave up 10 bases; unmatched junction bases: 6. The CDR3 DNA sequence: TGTGCCACCTGGGACGGGCCCGGCAAGAAACTCTTT. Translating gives CATWDGPGKKLF.

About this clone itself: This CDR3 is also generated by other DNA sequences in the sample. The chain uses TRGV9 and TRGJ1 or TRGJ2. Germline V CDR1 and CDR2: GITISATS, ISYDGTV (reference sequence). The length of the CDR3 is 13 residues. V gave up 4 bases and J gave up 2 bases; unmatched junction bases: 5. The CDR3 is CALWDPHYYKKLF. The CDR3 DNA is TGTGCCTTGTGGGATCCCCATTATTATAAGAAACTCTTT.

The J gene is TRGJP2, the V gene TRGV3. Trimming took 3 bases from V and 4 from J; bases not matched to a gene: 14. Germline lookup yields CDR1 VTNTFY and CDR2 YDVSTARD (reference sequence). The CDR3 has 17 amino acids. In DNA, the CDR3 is TGTGCCACCTGGGACGGATCGAGAGGCCCTAGTGATTGGATCAAGACGTTT. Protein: CATWDGSRGPSDWIKTF.

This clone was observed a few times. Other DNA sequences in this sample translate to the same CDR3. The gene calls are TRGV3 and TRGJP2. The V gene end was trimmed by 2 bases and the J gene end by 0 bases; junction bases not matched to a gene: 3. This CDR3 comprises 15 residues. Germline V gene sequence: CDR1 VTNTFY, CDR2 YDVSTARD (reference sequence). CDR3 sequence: CATWDTNSSDWIKTF. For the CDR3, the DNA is TGTGCCACCTGGGACACTAATAGTAGTGATTGGATCAAGACGTTT.

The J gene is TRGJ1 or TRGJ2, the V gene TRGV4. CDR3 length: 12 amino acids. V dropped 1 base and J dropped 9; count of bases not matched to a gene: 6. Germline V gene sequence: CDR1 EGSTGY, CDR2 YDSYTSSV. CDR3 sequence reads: CATWDGKAKKLF. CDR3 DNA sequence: TGTGCCACCTGGGATGGAAAGGCTAAGAAACTCTTT.

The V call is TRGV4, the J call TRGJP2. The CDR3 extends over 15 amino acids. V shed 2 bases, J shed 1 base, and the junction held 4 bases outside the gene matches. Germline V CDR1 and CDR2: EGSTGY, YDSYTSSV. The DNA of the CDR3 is TGTGCCACCTGGGATGTCTTTAGTAGTGATTGGATCAAGACGTTT. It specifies CATWDVFSSDWIKTF.

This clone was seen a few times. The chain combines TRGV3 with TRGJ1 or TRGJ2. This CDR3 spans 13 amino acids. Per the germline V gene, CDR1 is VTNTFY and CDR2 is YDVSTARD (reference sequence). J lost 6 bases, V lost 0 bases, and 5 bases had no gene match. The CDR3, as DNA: TGTGCCACCTGGGACAGGGAAACTTATAAGAAACTCTTT. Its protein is CATWDRETYKKLF.

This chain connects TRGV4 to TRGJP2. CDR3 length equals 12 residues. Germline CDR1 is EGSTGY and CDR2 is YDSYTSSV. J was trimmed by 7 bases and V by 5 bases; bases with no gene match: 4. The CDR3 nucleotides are TGTGCCACCTGGGCCTCTGATTGGATCAAGACGTTT. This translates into CATWASDWIKTF.

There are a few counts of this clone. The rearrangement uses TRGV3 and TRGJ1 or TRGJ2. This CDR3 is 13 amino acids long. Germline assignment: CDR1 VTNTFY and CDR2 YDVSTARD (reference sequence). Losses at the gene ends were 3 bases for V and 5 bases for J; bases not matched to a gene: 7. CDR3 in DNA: TGTGCCACCTGGGACGTCCGGCATTATAAGAAACTCTTT. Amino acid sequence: CATWDVRHYKKLF.

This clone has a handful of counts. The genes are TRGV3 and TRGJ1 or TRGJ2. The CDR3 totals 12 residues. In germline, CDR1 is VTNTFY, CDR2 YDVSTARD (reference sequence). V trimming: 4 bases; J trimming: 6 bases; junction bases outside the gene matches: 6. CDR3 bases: TGTGCCACCTGGGAAGGCGTTTATAAGAAACTCTTT. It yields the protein CATWEGVYKKLF.

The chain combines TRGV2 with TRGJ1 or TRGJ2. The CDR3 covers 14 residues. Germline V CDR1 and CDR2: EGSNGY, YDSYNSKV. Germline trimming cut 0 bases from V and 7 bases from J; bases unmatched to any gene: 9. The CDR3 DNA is TGTGCCACCTGGGACGGGCCGTTCTTCTATAAGAAACTCTTT. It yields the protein CATWDGPFFYKKLF.

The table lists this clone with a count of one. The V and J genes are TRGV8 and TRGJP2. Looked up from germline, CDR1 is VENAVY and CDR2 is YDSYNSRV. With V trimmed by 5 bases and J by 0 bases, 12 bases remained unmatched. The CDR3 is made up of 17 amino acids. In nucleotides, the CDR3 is TGTGCCACCTGGGTCCTCCGGGCGGATAGTAGTGATTGGATCAAGACGTTT. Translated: CATWVLRADSSDWIKTF.

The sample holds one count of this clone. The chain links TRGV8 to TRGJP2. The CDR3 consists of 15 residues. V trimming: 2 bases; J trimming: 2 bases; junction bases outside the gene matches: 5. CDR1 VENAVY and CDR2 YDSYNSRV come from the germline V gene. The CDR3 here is CATWDKPSSDWIKTF. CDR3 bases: TGTGCCACCTGGGATAAACCGAGTAGTGATTGGATCAAGACGTTT.

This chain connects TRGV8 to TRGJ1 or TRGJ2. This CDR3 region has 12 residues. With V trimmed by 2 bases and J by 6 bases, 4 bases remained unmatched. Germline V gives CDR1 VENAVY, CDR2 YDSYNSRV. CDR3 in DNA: TGTGCCACCTGGGATATAGGTTATAAGAAACTCTTT. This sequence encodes CATWDIGYKKLF.

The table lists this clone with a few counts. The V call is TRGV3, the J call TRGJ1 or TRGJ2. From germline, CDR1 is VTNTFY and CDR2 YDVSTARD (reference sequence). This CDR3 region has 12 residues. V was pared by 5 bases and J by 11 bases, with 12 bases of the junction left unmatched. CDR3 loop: CATWVALGEKLF. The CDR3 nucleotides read TGTGCCACCTGGGTAGCCTTGGGTGAGAAACTCTTT.

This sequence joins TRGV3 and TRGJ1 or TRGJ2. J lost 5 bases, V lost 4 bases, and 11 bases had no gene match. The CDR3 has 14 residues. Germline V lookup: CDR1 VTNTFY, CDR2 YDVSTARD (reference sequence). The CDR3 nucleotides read TGTGCCACCTGGGATGGGCTCTCAAATTATAAGAAACTCTTT. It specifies CATWDGLSNYKKLF.

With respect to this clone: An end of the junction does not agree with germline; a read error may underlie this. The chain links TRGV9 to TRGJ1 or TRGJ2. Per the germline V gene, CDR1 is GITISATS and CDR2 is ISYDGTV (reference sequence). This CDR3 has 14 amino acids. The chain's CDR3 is CALWGVLDYYKKLF. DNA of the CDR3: TGTGCCTTGTGGGGGGTGTTGGATTATTATAAGAAACTCTTT.

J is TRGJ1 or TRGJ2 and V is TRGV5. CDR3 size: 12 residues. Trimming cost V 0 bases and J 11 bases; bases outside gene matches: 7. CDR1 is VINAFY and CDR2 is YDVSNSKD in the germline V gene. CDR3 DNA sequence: TGTGCCACCTGGGACAGGCTTTCGGAGAAACTCTTT. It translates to CATWDRLSEKLF.

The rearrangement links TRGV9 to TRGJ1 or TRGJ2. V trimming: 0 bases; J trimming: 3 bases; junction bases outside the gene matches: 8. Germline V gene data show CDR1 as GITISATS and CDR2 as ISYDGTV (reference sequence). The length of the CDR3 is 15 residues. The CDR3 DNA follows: TGTGCCTTGTGGGAGGTGCATCCGCTTTATTATAAGAAACTCTTT. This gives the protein CALWEVHPLYYKKLF.

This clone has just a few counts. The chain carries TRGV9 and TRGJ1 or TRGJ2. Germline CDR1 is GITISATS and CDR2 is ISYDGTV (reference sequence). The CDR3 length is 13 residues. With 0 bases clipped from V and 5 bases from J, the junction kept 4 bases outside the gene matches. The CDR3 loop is CALWEVNHYKKLF. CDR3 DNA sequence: TGTGCCTTGTGGGAGGTGAACCATTATAAGAAACTCTTT.

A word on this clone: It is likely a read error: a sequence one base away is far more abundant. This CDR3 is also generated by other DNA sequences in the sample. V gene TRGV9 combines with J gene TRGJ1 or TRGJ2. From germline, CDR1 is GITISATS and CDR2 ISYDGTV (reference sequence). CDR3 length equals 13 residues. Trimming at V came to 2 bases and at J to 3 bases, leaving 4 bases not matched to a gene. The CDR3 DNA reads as TGTGCCTTGTGGGAGGGGACTTATTATAAGAAACTCTTT. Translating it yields CALWEGTYYKKLF.

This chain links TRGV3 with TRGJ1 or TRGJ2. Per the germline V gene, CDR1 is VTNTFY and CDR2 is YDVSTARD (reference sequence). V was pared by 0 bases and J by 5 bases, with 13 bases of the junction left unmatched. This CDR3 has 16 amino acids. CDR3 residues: CATWDRLITWNYKKLF. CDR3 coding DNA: TGTGCCACCTGGGACAGGCTAATAACTTGGAATTATAAGAAACTCTTT.

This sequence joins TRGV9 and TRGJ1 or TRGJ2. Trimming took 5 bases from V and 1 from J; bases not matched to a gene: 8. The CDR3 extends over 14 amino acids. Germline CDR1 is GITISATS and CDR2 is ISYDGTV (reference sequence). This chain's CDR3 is CALWAYSNYYKKLF. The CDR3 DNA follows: TGTGCCTTGTGGGCCTACTCCAATTATTATAAGAAACTCTTT.

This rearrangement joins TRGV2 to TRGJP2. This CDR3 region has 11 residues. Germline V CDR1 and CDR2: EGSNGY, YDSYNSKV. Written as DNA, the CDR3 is TGTGCGATTAGTAGTGATTGGATCAAGACGTTT. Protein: CAISSDWIKTF.

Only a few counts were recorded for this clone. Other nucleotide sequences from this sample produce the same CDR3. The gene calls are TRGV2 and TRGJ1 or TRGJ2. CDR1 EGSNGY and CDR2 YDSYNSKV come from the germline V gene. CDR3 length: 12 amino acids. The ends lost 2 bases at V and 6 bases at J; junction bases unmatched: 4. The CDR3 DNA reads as TGTGCCACCTGGGACGTAAGTTATAAGAAACTCTTT. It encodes CATWDVSYKKLF.

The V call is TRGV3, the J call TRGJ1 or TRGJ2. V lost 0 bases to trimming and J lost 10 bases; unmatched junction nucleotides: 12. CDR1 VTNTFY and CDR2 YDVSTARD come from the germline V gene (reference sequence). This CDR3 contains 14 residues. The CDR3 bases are TGTGCCACCTGGGACAGGATTGTTGATACGAAGAAACTCTTT. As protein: CATWDRIVDTKKLF.

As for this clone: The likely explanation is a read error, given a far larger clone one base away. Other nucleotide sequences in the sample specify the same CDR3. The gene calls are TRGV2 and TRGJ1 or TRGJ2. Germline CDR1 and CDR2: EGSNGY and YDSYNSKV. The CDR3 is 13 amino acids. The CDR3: CATWGGRYYKKLF. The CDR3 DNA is TGTGCCACCTGGGGCGGGCGTTATTATAAGAAACTCTTT.